The 10 T cell receptor beta chains presented below share a single source sample, sequenced in a study of cytomegalovirus exposure and HLA in healthy donors. Sequencing used immunoSEQ multiplex PCR; TCRdb keeps in-frame clones, though not all of them. The sample has about 200,000 clones, around four fifths seen once; the top ten hold 4.5% to 7%. Sequenced material: PBMCs. The receptor source for this set is a woman under 30 in good health and CMV-seronegative.

This chain uses TRBV27 with TRBJ1-2; 12 bases align to TRBD1. V shed 3 bases, J shed 4 bases, and the junction held 9 bases outside the gene matches. This CDR3 comprises 17 residues. CDR1 and CDR2 from the germline V gene are MNHEY and SMNVEV (reference sequence). In DNA form, the CDR3 reads TGTGCCAGCAGTTTTTCGGGACAGGGGGCATACAGCTATGGCTACACCTTC. Protein sequence: CASSFSGQGAYSYGYTF.

The V gene is TRBV10-1, the J gene TRBJ1-5, with D possibly matching TRBD1 (5 bases). Between the trimmed V and J ends, which lost 3 bases and 2 bases, there was a span of 8 bases. The CDR3 extends over 14 amino acids. The germline V gene has CDR1 WNHNN and CDR2 SYGVQD (reference sequence). For the CDR3, the DNA is TGCGCCAGCAGTGAACGAGGGGGCAATCAGCCCCAGCATTTT. It codes for CASSERGGNQPQHF.

J is TRBJ1-6 and V is TRBV9, with D unclear. CDR3 size: 17 residues. The germline V gene encodes CDR1 SGDLS and CDR2 YYNGEE. Trimming took off 4 bases at V and 5 bases at J, with 19 bases between the two ends. The CDR3 is CASSPLVKGGDNSPLHF. CDR3 in DNA: TGTGCCAGCAGCCCCCTCGTAAAGGGCGGGGATAATTCACCCCTCCACTTT.

This chain links TRBV30 with TRBJ2-1, with D possibly TRBD2 on 7 matching bases. Trimming cost V 0 bases and J 8 bases, with 14 bases left between them. Germline CDR1 GTSNPN, CDR2 SVGIG (reference sequence). The CDR3 has 14 residues. The CDR3 sequence is CAWSVGGGAYEQFF. As DNA, the CDR3 is TGTGCCTGGAGTGTTGGAGGGGGGGCGTATGAGCAGTTCTTC.

V and J are TRBV29-1 and TRBJ2-5, with TRBD2 identical over 10 bases. The CDR3 contains 14 residues. Germline CDR1 SQVTM, CDR2 ANQGSEA. Trimming at V came to 4 bases and at J to 2 bases, leaving 4 bases not matched to a gene. The CDR3 nucleotides are TGCAGCGTTGGGTGGACTAGCGGACAAGAGACCCAGTACTTC. This gives the protein CSVGWTSGQETQYF.

This sequence joins TRBV7-9 and TRBJ2-3; 10 nucleotides agree with TRBD2. Germline V gene lookup returns CDR1 SEHNR and CDR2 FQNEAQ (reference sequence). Losses at the gene ends were 5 bases for V and 2 bases for J; bases not matched to a gene: 10. The length of the CDR3 is 17 residues. This chain's CDR3 is CASSPPSGSSDTDTQYF. In DNA form, the CDR3 reads TGTGCCAGCAGCCCGCCTAGCGGGAGCTCCGACACAGATACGCAGTATTTT. Combining the CDR3 with reference TRBV7-9 and TRBJ2-3 gives the whole variable domain DTGVSQNPRHKITKRGQNVTFRCDPISEHNRLYWYRQTLGQGPEFLTYFQNEAQLEKSRLLSDRFSAERPKGSFSTLEIQRTEQGDSAMYLCASSPPSGSSDTDTQYFGPGTRLTVL.

This CDR3 is CASSYSGTNEKLFF. The CDR3 DNA is TGTGCCAGCAGTTACTCGGGAACTAATGAAAAACTGTTTTTT. The chain carries TRBV6-5 and TRBJ1-4; D not resolved. The CDR3 is 14 residues long. V shed 0 bases and J shed 1 base, with 3 bases lying between them. Germline V CDR1 and CDR2: MNHEY, SVGAGI.

This clone appeared a few times. CDR3 DNA sequence: TGTGCCTCGGGGGCGGCCAATCAGCCCCAGCATTTT. Its protein is CASGAANQPQHF. The rearrangement joins TRBV30 to TRBJ1-5; tentatively, D is TRBD1 (6 bases). This CDR3 has 12 amino acids. From germline, CDR1 is GTSNPN and CDR2 SVGIG (reference sequence). V shed 7 bases and J shed 3 bases, with 10 bases lying between them.

The chain employs TRBV5-1 and TRBJ1-1; possibly TRBD1 for D (6 bases). V shed 5 bases and J shed 3 bases, with 11 bases lying between them. The germline V gene encodes CDR1 SGHRS and CDR2 YFSETQ. The CDR3 totals 13 residues. This chain's CDR3 is CASRVKGDTEAFF. CDR3 nucleotide sequence: TGCGCCAGCAGAGTGAAGGGGGACACTGAAGCTTTCTTT. Filled out from reference TRBV5-1 and TRBJ1-1, the complete variable domain reads KAGVTQTPRYLIKTRGQQVTLSCSPISGHRSVSWYQQTPGQGLQFLFEYFSETQRNKGNFPGRFSGRQFSNSRSEMNVSTLELGDSALYLCASRVKGDTEAFFGQGTRLTVV.

The genes are TRBV25-1 and TRBJ1-1; unclear D gene. The CDR3 is 13 residues long. V gave up 0 bases and J gave up 5 bases, with 7 bases separating them. Germline loops: CDR1 MGHDK, CDR2 SYGVNS. In DNA, the CDR3 is TGTGCCAGCAGTGAATATACGGGAACTGAAGCTTTCTTT. As protein: CASSEYTGTEAFF.